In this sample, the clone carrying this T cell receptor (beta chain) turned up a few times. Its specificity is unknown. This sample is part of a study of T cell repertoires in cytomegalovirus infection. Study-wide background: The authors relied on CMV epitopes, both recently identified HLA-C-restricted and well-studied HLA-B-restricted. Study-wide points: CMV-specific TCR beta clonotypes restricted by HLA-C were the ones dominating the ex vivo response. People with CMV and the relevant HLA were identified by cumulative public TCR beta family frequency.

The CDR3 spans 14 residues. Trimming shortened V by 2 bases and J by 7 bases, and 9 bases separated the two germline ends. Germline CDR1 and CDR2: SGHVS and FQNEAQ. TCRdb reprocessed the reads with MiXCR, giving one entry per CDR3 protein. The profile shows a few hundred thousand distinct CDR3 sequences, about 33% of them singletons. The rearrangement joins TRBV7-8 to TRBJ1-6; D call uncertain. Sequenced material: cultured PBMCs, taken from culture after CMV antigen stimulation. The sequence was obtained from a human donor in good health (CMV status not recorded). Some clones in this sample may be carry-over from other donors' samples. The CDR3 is CASSLPLGNSPLHF. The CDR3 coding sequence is TGTGCCAGCAGCTTACCACTTGGGAATTCACCCCTCCACTTT.